This TCR beta chain was found in a study of cytomegalovirus exposure and HLA in healthy donors. Study-wide results and limits: Prior analysis indicated that the majority of TCR beta V segments exhibited productivity approximately 90% or approximately 30% of the time. The authors later linked a missense DCLRE1C variant to TCR beta V- and J-gene trimming.

The PCR used 60 Vbeta and 13 Jbeta primers. Assay used: immunoSEQ multiplex PCR; TCRdb lists only in-frame clones, some missing. Of about 130,000 clones in the sample, 70% to 75% are singletons; the top ten hold roughly 2%. Comment on this clone: Its matching antigen is unknown.

Samples came from healthy bone marrow donors. Germline values: CDR1 LGHNA, CDR2 YSLEER. V was cut by 4 bases and J by 2 bases, with 11 bases left in between. This CDR3 has 15 residues. This chain joins TRBV4-3 and TRBJ2-2, with D perhaps TRBD2 (5 bases). This TCR was sampled from a woman aged 40-49 years in good health and CMV-seropositive. The sample taken for sequencing was PBMCs. DNA of the CDR3: TGCGCCAGCAGCCTGTATAGCGTAAACACCGGGGAGCTGTTTTTT. Amino acid sequence: CASSLYSVNTGELFF.